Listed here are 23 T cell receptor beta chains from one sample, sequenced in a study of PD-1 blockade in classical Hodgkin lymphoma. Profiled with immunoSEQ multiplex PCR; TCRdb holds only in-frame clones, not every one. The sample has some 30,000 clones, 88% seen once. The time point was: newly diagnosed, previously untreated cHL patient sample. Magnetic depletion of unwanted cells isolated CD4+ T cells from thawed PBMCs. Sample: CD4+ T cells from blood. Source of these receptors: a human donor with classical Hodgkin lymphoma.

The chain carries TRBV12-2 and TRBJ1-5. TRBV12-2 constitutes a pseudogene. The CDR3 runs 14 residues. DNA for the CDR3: TGTGCAAGTCGCTTAACGGAGGGGAATCAGCCCCAGCATTTT. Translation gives CASRLTEGNQPQHF.

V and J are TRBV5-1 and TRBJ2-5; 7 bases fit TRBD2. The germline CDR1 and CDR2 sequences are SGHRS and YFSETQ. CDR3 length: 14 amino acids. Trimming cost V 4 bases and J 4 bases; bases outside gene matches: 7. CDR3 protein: CASSPKRERETQYF. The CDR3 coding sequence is TGCGCCAGCAGCCCGAAGCGGGAAAGAGAGACCCAGTACTTC. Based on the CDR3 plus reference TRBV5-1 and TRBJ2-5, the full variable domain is KAGVTQTPRYLIKTRGQQVTLSCSPISGHRSVSWYQQTPGQGLQFLFEYFSETQRNKGNFPGRFSGRQFSNSRSEMNVSTLELGDSALYLCASSPKRERETQYFGPGTRLLVL.

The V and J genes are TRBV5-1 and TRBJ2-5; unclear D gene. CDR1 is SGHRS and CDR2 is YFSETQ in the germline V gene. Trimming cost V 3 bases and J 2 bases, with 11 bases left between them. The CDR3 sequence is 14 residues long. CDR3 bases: TGCGCCAGCAGCTCTCGAGGAGCTCAAGAGACCCAGTACTTC. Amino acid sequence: CASSSRGAQETQYF. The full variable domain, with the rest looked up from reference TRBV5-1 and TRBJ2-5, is KAGVTQTPRYLIKTRGQQVTLSCSPISGHRSVSWYQQTPGQGLQFLFEYFSETQRNKGNFPGRFSGRQFSNSRSEMNVSTLELGDSALYLCASSSRGAQETQYFGPGTRLLVL.

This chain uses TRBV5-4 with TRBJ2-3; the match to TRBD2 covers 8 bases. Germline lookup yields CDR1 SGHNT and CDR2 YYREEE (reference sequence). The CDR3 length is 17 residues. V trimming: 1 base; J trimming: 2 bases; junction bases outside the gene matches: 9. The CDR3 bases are TGTGCCAGCAGCTTGCGAACTAGCGGATTCCCCACAGATACGCAGTATTTT. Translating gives CASSLRTSGFPTDTQYF.

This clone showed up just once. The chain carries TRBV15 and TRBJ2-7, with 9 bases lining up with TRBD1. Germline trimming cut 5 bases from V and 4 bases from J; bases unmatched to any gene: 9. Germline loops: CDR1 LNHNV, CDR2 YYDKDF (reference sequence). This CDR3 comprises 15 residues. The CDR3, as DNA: TGTGCCACCAGCCGTACTGGGACAGGGAAGTACGAGCAGTACTTC. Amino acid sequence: CATSRTGTGKYEQYF.

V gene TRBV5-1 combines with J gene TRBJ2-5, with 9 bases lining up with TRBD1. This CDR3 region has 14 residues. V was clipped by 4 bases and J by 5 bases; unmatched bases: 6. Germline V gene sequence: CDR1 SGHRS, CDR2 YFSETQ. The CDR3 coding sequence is TGCGCCAGCAGCACACAGGGGGCAGGGGAGACCCAGTACTTC. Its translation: CASSTQGAGETQYF.

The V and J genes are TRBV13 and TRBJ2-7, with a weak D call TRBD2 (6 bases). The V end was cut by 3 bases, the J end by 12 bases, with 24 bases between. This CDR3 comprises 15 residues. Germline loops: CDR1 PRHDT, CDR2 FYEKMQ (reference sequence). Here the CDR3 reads CASSLSGTGRAHRYF. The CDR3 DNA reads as TGTGCCAGCAGCTTGTCCGGGACTGGGCGCGCGCATCGGTACTTC.

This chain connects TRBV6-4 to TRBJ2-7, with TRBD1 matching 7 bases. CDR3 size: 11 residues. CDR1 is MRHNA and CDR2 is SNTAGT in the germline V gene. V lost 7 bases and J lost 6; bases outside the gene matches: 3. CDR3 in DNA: TGTGCCAGCAAGGGACAGAGCGAGCAGTACGTC. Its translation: CASKGQSEQYV.

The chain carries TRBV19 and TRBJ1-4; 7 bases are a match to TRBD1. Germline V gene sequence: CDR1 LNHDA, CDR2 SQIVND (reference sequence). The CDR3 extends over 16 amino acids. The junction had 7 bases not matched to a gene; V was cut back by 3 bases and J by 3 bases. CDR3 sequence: CASSIVRGRANEKLFF. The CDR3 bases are TGTGCCAGTAGTATCGTAAGGGGGCGAGCTAATGAAAAACTGTTTTTT.

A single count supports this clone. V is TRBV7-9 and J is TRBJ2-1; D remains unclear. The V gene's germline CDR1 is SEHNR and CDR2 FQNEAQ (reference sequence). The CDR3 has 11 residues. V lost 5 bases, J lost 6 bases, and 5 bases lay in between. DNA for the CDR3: TGTGCCAGCAGCCCCCGCAATGAGCAGTTCTTC. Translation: CASSPRNEQFF.

CDR3 sequence reads: CASSPWFLAVSGANVLTF. The CDR3 DNA is TGTGCCAGCTCACCTTGGTTCCTAGCAGTCTCTGGGGCCAACGTCCTGACTTTC. The chain is built from TRBV18 and TRBJ2-6, with D possibly TRBD2 on 5 matching bases. CDR3 size: 18 residues. Looked up from germline, CDR1 is KGHSH and CDR2 is LQKENI. Trimming cost V 3 bases and J 0 bases, with 15 bases left between them.

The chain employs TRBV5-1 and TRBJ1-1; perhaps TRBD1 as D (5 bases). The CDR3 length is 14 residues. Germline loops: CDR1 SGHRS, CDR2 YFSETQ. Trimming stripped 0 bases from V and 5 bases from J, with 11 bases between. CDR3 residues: CASSLDGRDTEAFF. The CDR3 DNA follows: TGCGCCAGCAGCTTGGACGGCAGGGATACTGAAGCTTTCTTT.

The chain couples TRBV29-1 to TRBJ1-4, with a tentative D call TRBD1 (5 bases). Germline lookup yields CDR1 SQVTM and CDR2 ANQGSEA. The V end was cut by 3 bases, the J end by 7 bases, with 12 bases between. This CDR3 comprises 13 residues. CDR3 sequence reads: CSVDAGRGEKLFF. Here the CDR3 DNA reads TGCAGCGTTGACGCAGGGAGGGGTGAAAAACTGTTTTTT.

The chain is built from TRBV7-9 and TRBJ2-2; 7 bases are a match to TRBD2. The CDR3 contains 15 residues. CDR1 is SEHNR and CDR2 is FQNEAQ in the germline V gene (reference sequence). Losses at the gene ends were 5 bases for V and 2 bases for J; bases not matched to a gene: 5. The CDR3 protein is CASSRGLSNTGELFF. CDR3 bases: TGTGCCAGCAGCAGGGGACTAAGTAACACCGGGGAGCTGTTTTTT.

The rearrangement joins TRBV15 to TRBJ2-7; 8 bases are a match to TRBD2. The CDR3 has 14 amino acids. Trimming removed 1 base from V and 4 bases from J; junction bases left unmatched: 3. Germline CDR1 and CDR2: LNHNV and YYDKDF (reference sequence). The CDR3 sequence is CATSRGLAWYEQYF. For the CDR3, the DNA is TGTGCCACCAGCAGAGGACTAGCGTGGTACGAGCAGTACTTC.

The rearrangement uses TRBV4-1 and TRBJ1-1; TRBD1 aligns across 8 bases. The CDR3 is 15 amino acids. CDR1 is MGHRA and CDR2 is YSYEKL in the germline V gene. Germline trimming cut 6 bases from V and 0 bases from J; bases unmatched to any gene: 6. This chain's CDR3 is CASRQGENLNTEAFF. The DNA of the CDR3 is TGCGCCAGCAGACAGGGGGAGAATTTGAACACTGAAGCTTTCTTT.

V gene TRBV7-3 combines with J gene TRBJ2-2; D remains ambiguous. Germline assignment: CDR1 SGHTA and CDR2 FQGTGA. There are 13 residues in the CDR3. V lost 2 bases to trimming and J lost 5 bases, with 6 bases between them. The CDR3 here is CASSLGRTGELFF. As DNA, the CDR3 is TGTGCCAGCAGCTTAGGAAGAACCGGGGAGCTGTTTTTT.

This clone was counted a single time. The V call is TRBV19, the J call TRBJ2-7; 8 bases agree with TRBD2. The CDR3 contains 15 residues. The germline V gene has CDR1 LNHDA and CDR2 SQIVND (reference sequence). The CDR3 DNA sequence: TGTCCAGCAGCGGGAGTCGATAGGAGCTCCTACGAGCAGTACGTC. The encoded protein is CPAAGVDRSSYEQYV.

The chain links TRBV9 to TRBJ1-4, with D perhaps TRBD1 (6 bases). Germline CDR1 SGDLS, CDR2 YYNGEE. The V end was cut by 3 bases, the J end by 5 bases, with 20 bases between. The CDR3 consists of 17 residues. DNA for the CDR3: TGTGCCAGCAGCGAGAGGGGGGGTAGAGTGCCGAATGAAAAACTGTTTTTT. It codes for CASSERGGRVPNEKLFF.

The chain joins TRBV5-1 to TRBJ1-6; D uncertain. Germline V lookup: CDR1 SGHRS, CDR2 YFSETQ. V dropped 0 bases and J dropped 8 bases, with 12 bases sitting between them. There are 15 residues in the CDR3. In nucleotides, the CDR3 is TGCGCCAGCAGCTTGGAGGGCCCTGGGGATTCACCCCTCCACTTT. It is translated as CASSLEGPGDSPLHF.

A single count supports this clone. Written as DNA, the CDR3 is TGTGCCAGCAGTGAAGCGGACCTAGCCTACGAGCAGTACGTC. The encoded protein is CASSEADLAYEQYV. This chain connects TRBV6-1 to TRBJ2-7; D ambiguous. In germline, CDR1 is MNHNS, CDR2 SASEGT. Trimming removed 0 bases at V and 2 bases at J, with 8 bases between. The CDR3 length is 14 residues.

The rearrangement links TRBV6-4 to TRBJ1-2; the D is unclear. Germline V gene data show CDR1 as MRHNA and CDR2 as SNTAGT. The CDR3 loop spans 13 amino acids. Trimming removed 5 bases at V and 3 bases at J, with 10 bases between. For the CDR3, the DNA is TGTGCCAGCAGTATCGACGGCTACTATGGCTACACCTTC. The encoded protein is CASSIDGYYGYTF.

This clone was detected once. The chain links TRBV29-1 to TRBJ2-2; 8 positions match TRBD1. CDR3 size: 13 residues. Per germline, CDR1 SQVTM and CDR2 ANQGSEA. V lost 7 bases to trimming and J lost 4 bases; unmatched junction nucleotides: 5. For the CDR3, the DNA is TGCAGCGCTGGACAGGGACCCACCGGGGAGCTGTTTTTT. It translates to CSAGQGPTGELFF.